The 18 T cell receptor beta chains listed next were all sequenced from one sample in a study of blood T cell repertoires in COVID-19. Assay used: immunoSEQ multiplex PCR; TCRdb lists only in-frame clones, some missing. The data contain about 410,000 clones, around 89% of them singletons. Material: peripheral blood. Every receptor here comes from a woman aged 40-49 years with COVID-19, enrolled during active disease.

V usage is TRBV12-5 and J usage is TRBJ2-2; TRBD1 aligns across 8 bases. This CDR3 contains 17 residues. In germline, CDR1 is LGHNT, CDR2 FRNRAP. The trim removed 0 bases at V and 3 bases at J, leaving 6 bases unmatched. Here the CDR3 reads CASGLVAGGSDTGELFF. The CDR3 DNA sequence: TGTGCTAGTGGTTTGGTAGCAGGGGGCAGTGACACCGGGGAGCTGTTTTTT.

The count of this clone is one. The chain couples TRBV28 to TRBJ1-1; no reliable D call. Germline CDR1 is MDHEN and CDR2 is SYDVKM. CDR3 length: 14 amino acids. Trimming removed 9 bases at V and 0 bases at J, with 14 bases between. CDR3 DNA sequence: TGTGCCAGTACGACGGGGTCCTTGAACACTGAAGCTTTCTTT. Its translation: CASTTGSLNTEAFF.

The table lists this clone with a count of one. This rearrangement joins TRBV28 to TRBJ2-2, with 16 bases lining up with TRBD2. Germline V CDR1 and CDR2: MDHEN, SYDVKM. The junction had 5 bases not matched to a gene; V was cut back by 5 bases and J by 2 bases. This CDR3 region has 18 residues. DNA for the CDR3: TGTGCCAGCAGTCCTGGGACTAGCGGGGGGGGAAACACCGGGGAGCTGTTTTTT. It codes for CASSPGTSGGGNTGELFF.

The V and J genes are TRBV18 and TRBJ2-7; 10 nucleotides agree with TRBD1. Germline V gene sequence: CDR1 KGHSH, CDR2 LQKENI. This CDR3 region has 14 residues. V was pared by 0 bases and J by 5 bases, with 1 base of the junction left unmatched. CDR3 sequence: CASSPPTGGHEQYF. The CDR3 bases are TGTGCCAGCTCACCACCGACAGGGGGCCACGAGCAGTACTTC.

The V gene is TRBV5-6, the J gene TRBJ2-7; tentative D call: TRBD2 (6 bases). The CDR3 is 15 residues long. Germline V gene data show CDR1 as SGHDT and CDR2 as YYEEEE. V lost 1 base and J lost 1, with 12 bases in between. In DNA form, the CDR3 reads TGTGCCAGCAGCTTGACCGGGACTCTTTCCTACGAGCAGTACTTC. Translated, it gives CASSLTGTLSYEQYF.

The J gene is TRBJ1-5, the V gene TRBV19; a possible D gene is TRBD1 (5 bases). This CDR3 has 15 residues. The V gene's germline CDR1 is LNHDA and CDR2 SQIVND (reference sequence). Trimming shortened V by 5 bases and J by 0 bases, and 11 bases separated the two germline ends. The CDR3 is CASSRGTYSNQPQHF. Written as DNA, the CDR3 is TGTGCCAGTAGTCGGGGGACTTATAGCAATCAGCCCCAGCATTTT.

This rearrangement joins TRBV27 to TRBJ2-5; D gene uncertain. Germline lookup yields CDR1 MNHEY and CDR2 SMNVEV (reference sequence). V shed 5 bases and J shed 2 bases, with 9 bases lying between them. The CDR3 covers 13 residues. The DNA for the CDR3 is TGTGCCAGCAGTCCCCGTAGACAAGAGACCCAGTACTTC. As protein: CASSPRRQETQYF.

J is TRBJ2-5 and V is TRBV7-6; 8 nucleotides match TRBD1. The CDR3 loop spans 14 amino acids. Germline-derived CDR1 and CDR2 are SGHVS and FNYEAQ. V trimming: 5 bases; J trimming: 1 base; junction bases outside the gene matches: 3. The CDR3 bases are TGTGCCAGCAGCCAGCAGGGGGCCCAAGAGACCCAGTACTTC. As protein: CASSQQGAQETQYF.

The CDR3 loop is CACHLDRANSPLHF. The CDR3 DNA reads as TGTGCCTGCCACTTGGACAGGGCTAATTCACCCCTCCACTTT. The chain combines TRBV30 with TRBJ1-6; 8 nucleotides agree with TRBD1. The V and J ends lost 6 bases and 6 bases, in that order; junction bases with no gene match: 7. The germline V gene encodes CDR1 GTSNPN and CDR2 SVGIG (reference sequence). CDR3 length: 14 amino acids.

In DNA form, the CDR3 reads TGTGCCAGCAGCCGTCAGGATCCGTACGAGCAGTACTTC. Amino acids: CASSRQDPYEQYF. The chain links TRBV9 to TRBJ2-7, with unresolved D. The germline gives CDR1 SGDLS, CDR2 YYNGEE. With 4 bases removed from V and 4 bases from J, the gap between germline ends came to 12 bases. There are 13 residues in the CDR3.

This sequence joins TRBV9 and TRBJ2-7; perhaps TRBD2 as D (5 bases). Per the germline V gene, CDR1 is SGDLS and CDR2 is YYNGEE. Trimming removed 0 bases from V and 1 base from J, with 14 bases in between. CDR3 length: 16 amino acids. The CDR3 reads CASSVDPGSGSYEQYF. CDR3 coding DNA: TGTGCCAGCAGCGTAGACCCGGGGTCCGGGTCCTACGAGCAGTACTTC.

CDR3 residues: CASSLDRAFYEQYF. Written as DNA, the CDR3 is TGCGCCAGCAGCTTGGACAGGGCCTTCTACGAGCAGTACTTC. V usage is TRBV5-1 and J usage is TRBJ2-7; D perhaps matches TRBD1 (6 bases). The germline CDR1 and CDR2 sequences are SGHRS and YFSETQ. CDR3 size: 14 residues. Trimming took off 0 bases at V and 3 bases at J, with 10 bases between the two ends.

The chain carries TRBV18 and TRBJ2-7; possible D gene TRBD2, 7 bases. The length of the CDR3 is 18 residues. The ends were cut back, 6 bases at V and 6 bases at J, with 30 bases in the middle. CDR1 is KGHSH, CDR2 LQKENI, per germline. As DNA, the CDR3 is TGTGCCAGCTCTCGACCGGGACATAGCGGGCCCGAGACAGGCGAGCAGTACTTC. This encodes CASSRPGHSGPETGEQYF.

V is TRBV5-4 and J is TRBJ2-1, with 7 bases aligning to TRBD2. Germline-derived CDR1 and CDR2 are SGHNT and YYREEE (reference sequence). With V trimmed by 4 bases and J by 3 bases, 7 bases remained unmatched. This CDR3 is built from 15 residues. Written as DNA, the CDR3 is TGTGCCAGCAGCCTAGTTGGGAGGGGCTACAATGAGCAGTTCTTC. Amino acid sequence: CASSLVGRGYNEQFF.

V gene TRBV5-4 combines with J gene TRBJ2-5, with D possibly matching TRBD1 (6 bases). V lost 2 bases and J lost 2, with 13 bases in between. Germline-derived CDR1 and CDR2 are SGHNT and YYREEE (reference sequence). CDR3 length equals 15 residues. The CDR3 loop reads CASSFSRGYQETQYF. DNA of the CDR3: TGTGCCAGCAGCTTTAGCAGGGGATATCAAGAGACCCAGTACTTC.

The chain couples TRBV10-3 to TRBJ2-2; 8 bases align to TRBD1. Germline assignment: CDR1 ENHRY and CDR2 SYGVKD. Germline trimming cut 6 bases from V and 1 base from J; bases unmatched to any gene: 4. The CDR3 totals 15 residues. The CDR3 loop is CAISKGQGNTGELFF. Written as DNA, the CDR3 is TGTGCCATCAGCAAAGGACAGGGGAACACCGGGGAGCTGTTTTTT.

The chain couples TRBV2 to TRBJ2-1, with 9 bases that match TRBD2. CDR1 is SNHLY and CDR2 is FYNNEI in the germline V gene. The CDR3 spans 15 residues. Trimming took 3 bases from V and 4 from J; bases not matched to a gene: 4. CDR3 sequence: CASSEELAGYNEQFF. The DNA of the CDR3 is TGTGCCAGCAGTGAGGAGCTAGCGGGGTACAATGAGCAGTTCTTC.

The CDR3 protein is CASSLDSSSYEQYF. The CDR3 bases are TGTGCCAGCAGCTTGGACTCGAGCTCCTACGAGCAGTACTTC. This chain connects TRBV27 to TRBJ2-7; D may be TRBD2 (5 bases). Germline values: CDR1 MNHEY, CDR2 SMNVEV (reference sequence). Trimming pared 6 bases from V and 0 bases from J, leaving 12 bases between. This CDR3 contains 14 residues.